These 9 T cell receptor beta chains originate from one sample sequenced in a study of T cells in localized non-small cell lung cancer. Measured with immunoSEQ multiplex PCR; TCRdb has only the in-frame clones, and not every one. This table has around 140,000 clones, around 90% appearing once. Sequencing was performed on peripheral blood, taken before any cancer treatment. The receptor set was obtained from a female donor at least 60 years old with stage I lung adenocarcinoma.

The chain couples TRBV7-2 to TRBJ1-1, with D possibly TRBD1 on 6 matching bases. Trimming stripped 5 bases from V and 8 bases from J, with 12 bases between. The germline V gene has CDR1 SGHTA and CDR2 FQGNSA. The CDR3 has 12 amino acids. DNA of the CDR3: TGTGCCAGCAGCACTTTACAGGGAGAAGCTTTCTTT. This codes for CASSTLQGEAFF.

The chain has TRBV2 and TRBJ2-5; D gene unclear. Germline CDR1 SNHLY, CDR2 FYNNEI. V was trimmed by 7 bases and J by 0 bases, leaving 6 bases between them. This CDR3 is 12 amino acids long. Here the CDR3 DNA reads TGTGCCAGCACCGGCGACCAAGAGACCCAGTACTTC. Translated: CASTGDQETQYF.

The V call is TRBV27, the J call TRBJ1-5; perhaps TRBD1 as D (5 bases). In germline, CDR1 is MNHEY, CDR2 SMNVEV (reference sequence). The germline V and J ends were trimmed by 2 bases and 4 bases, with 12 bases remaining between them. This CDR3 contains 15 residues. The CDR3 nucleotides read TGTGCCAGCAGTTTAGGGCAGGGAAGGAATCAGCCCCAGCATTTT. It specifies CASSLGQGRNQPQHF.

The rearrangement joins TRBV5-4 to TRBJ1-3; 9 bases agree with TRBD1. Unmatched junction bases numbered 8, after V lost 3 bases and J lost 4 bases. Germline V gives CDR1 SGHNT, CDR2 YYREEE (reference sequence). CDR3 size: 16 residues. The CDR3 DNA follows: TGTGCCAGCAGCTCCCCCCCGGGACAGGGAGGAAACACCATATATTTT. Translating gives CASSSPPGQGGNTIYF.

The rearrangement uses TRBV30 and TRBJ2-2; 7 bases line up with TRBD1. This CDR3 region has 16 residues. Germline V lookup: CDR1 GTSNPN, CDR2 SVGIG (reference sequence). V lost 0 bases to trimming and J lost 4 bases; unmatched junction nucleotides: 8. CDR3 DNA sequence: TGTGCCTGGAGTGTACTACCGGGACAGATCACCGGGGAGCTGTTTTTT. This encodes CAWSVLPGQITGELFF.

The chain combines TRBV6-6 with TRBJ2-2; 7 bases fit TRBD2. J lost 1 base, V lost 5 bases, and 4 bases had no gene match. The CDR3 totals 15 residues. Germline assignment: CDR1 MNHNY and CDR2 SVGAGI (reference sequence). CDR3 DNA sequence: TGTGCCAGCAGTGGAGGACTAGGGAACACCGGGGAGCTGTTTTTT. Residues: CASSGGLGNTGELFF.

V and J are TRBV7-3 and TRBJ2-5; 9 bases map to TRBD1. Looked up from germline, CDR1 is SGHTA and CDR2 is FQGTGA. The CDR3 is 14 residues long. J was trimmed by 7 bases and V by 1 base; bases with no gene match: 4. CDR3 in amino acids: CASSLKGQGGTQYF. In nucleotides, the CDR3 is TGTGCCAGCAGCTTAAAGGGACAGGGCGGGACCCAGTACTTC.

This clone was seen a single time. The CDR3, as DNA: TGTGCCAGCAGCTTACGGACTAGCGGAAACACAGATACGCAGTATTTT. Translated, it gives CASSLRTSGNTDTQYF. The chain carries TRBV7-2 and TRBJ2-3; 10 bases line up with TRBD2. This CDR3 region has 16 residues. The germline CDR1 and CDR2 sequences are SGHTA and FQGNSA. The V and J ends lost 2 bases and 2 bases, in that order; junction bases with no gene match: 4.

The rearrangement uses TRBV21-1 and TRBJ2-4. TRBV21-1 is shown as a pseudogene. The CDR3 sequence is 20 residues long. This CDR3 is CASTPRGGGRSGSAKNIQYF. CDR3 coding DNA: TGTGCCAGCACCCCAAGAGGTGGGGGGCGTAGCGGATCAGCCAAAAACATTCAGTACTTC.